This TCR beta chain was retrieved from a study of T-cell reconstitution after alpha-beta-depleted transplantation in children. This CDR3 region has 11 residues. Germline assignment: CDR1 MNHEY and CDR2 SVGEGT. The V end lost 7 bases, the J end lost 9 bases, and 12 bases lay between the germline ends. General study points: Where alpha-beta T cells came from about two months after transplant was reportedly several hundred expanded graft clones. Counts and diversity of T cells one year after transplant came mostly from newly produced T cells. The high TCRbeta diversity at day 60 in some patients came from surviving recipient T cells and thymic progenitors.

Preparation of the TCRbeta library was carried out with unique molecular identifiers. Each CDR3 protein gets one entry after TCRdb re-called the PCR reads with MiXCR. The table includes about 640,000 distinct CDR3 sequences, over 10% detected once. There are a few counts of this clonotype. What it recognizes is unknown. The gene calls are TRBV6-2 or TRBV6-3 and TRBJ1-1, with a weak D call TRBD1 (6 bases). The clonotype was recovered from a male patient younger than 18 who had a stem cell transplant for acute myeloid leukemia, so the T cells may come from the graft donor. The material was PBMCs, mostly from graft donor cells, obtained 360 days after TCRalphabeta/CD19-depleted stem cell transplant. CDR3 loop: CASTGGGKAFF. The CDR3 DNA is TGTGCCAGCACCGGAGGGGGTAAAGCTTTCTTT.